The following is a T cell receptor beta chain sequence with its context. The antigen remains undetermined. The data stem from a study of shared clonotypes between healthy human individuals. Study background: The study drew on a couple of women and a few men aged 18 to 49 as donors. Study-wide results and limits: Some naive CD4 clonotypes, around 4.7%, turned up in common across a few donors.

In germline, CDR1 is SGHNT, CDR2 YYREEE (reference sequence). The V and J ends lost 6 bases and 6 bases respectively, with 21 bases between them. The CDR3 runs 15 residues. Deep was the level used in running the assay. The repertoire was sequenced with immunoSEQ multiplex PCR; TCRdb's copy has only in-frame clones and lacks some. The sample has roughly 2.5 million clones, roughly nine tenths seen once. CD4+ cells yielded CD45RA+ naive and CD45RA-negative memory subsets. The V gene is TRBV5-4, the J gene TRBJ1-2; tentatively, D is TRBD1 (6 bases). Sequenced: naive CD4+ T cells sorted from blood. Subset in this sample: CD45RA+ positively selected. The clonotype was recovered from a man between 18 and 35 years old in good health. The CDR3 region is CASTIGGRGADGYTF. CDR3 nucleotide sequence: TGTGCCAGCACCATAGGAGGACGGGGGGCAGATGGCTACACCTTC.